The source of this TCR beta chain is a study of cytotoxic CD8 clonotypes in ibrutinib-treated CLL. Profiled with immunoSEQ multiplex PCR; TCRdb holds only in-frame clones, not every one. The sample includes 140,000 to 150,000 clones, 60% to 85% of them seen just once. Germline V gives CDR1 SGHVS, CDR2 FNYEAQ. The V segment lost 5 bases and the J segment 1 base; nucleotides outside the gene matches: 5. This CDR3 spans 14 amino acids. Points on this clone: What it recognizes is unknown.

Study-level findings and limits: Baseline levels of clonality went above those of age-matched healthy donors and moved with circulating CD8+ T-cell counts.

The chain joins TRBV7-6 to TRBJ2-7; 7 nucleotides agree with TRBD2. The receptor comes from a human donor with chronic lymphocytic leukemia. The material was PBMCs, obtained after 24 months of ibrutinib treatment. CDR3 sequence reads: CASSTGGLSYEQYF. The CDR3 DNA reads TGTGCCAGCAGCACGGGGGGACTTTCCTACGAGCAGTACTTC. The whole variable domain, filled in from reference TRBV7-6 and TRBJ2-7, reads GAGVSQSPRYKVTKRGQDVALRCDPISGHVSLYWYRQALGQGPEFLTYFNYEAQQDKSGLPNDRFSAERPEGSISTLTIQRTEQRDSAMYRCASSTGGLSYEQYFGPGTRLTVT.